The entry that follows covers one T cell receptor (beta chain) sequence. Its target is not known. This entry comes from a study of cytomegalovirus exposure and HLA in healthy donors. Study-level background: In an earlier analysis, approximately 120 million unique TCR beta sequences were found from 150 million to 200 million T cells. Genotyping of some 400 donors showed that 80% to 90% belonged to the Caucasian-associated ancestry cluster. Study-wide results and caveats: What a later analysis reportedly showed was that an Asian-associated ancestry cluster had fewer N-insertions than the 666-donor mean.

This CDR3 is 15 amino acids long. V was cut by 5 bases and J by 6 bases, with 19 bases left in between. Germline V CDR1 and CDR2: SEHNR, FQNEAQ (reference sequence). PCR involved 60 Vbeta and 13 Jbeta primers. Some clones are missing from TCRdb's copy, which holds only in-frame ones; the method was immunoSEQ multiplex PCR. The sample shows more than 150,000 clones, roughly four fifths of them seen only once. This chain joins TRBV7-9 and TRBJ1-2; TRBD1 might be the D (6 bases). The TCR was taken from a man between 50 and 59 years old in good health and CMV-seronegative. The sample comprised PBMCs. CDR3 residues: CASSLDRFRGDGYTF. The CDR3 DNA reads TGTGCCAGCAGCCTTGACAGGTTCCGTGGAGATGGCTACACCTTC.